This T cell receptor beta chain was identified in a study of T cells in Graves' hyperthyroidism and ophthalmopathy. Broader study findings: Most expanded thyroid clonotypes above 0.001 recurred in blood.

CDR1 is MDHEN, CDR2 SYDVKM, per germline. The CDR3 covers 15 residues. The J segment lost 3 bases and the V segment lost 7 bases, leaving 11 bases of the junction unmatched. Amplified TCR beta CDR3 regions came from RNA transcripts. TCR CDR3 underwent first-round RT-PCR with the HTBI primer set. TCRdb redid the calling of the multiplex PCR reads with MiXCR, one entry per CDR3 protein. In the table there are roughly 530,000 distinct CDR3 sequences, roughly 18% of which are singletons. The sample holds many counts of this clonotype. The antigen remains unidentified. This receptor was identified in a woman aged 18-29 years with Graves' ophthalmopathy. The V gene is TRBV28, the J gene TRBJ1-1, with 7 positions matching TRBD1. Sequenced: blood. This chain's CDR3 is CASTIKPGQYTEAFF. The CDR3, as DNA: TGTGCCAGCACAATTAAACCGGGACAGTACACTGAAGCTTTCTTT.